A selection of T cell receptor beta chains follows, all from one sample in a study of neoadjuvant anti-PD-1 for oral cavity cancer. Produced via immunoSEQ multiplex PCR; TCRdb's table is partial and in-frame only. The sample consists of tens of thousands of clones, around 83% of them appearing once. The specimen was PBMCs, collected before nivolumab (anti-PD-1) treatment. Source of these receptors: a person between 40 and 79 years old with oral cavity squamous cell carcinoma. CDR3s leave out the opening cysteine and the closing phenylalanine or tryptophan. The D gene is left open where the match is weak. Rows may omit the clone size; those that give it use once, few, many or a size class.

CDR3: ASKGGTYEQY
J: TRBJ2-7
D: -
size: -
V: TRBV11-2

CDR3: ASSRFTRGANQPQH
J: TRBJ1-5
D: -
size: -
V: TRBV7-9

CDR3: ASSSSGSLNSPLH
J: TRBJ1-6
D: -
size: once
V: TRBV19

CDR3: SAGGYGLAGQNEQF
J: TRBJ2-1
D: TRBD2
size: -
V: TRBV29-1

CDR3: ASSRYRGVGTEAF
J: TRBJ1-1
D: TRBD1
size: few
V: TRBV18

CDR3: ASSKGQGFRNEQF
J: TRBJ2-1
D: -
size: once
V: TRBV7-8

CDR3: AISLSDSLNTEAF
J: TRBJ1-1
D: -
size: -
V: TRBV10-3

CDR3: AWNRGGSQPQH
J: TRBJ1-5
D: TRBD1
size: -
V: TRBV30

CDR3: ASSWTGFDNQPQH
J: TRBJ1-5
D: TRBD1
size: -
V: TRBV7-2

CDR3: ASSSPEDVGGLHTGELF
J: TRBJ2-2
D: -
size: -
V: TRBV7-6

CDR3: ASGAGFDADTQY
J: TRBJ2-3
D: -
size: -
V: TRBV27

CDR3: ASSIWARTGLRAF
J: TRBJ1-1
D: TRBD1
size: -
V: TRBV19

CDR3: ASSPPSNQPQH
J: TRBJ1-5
D: -
size: few
V: TRBV6-7

CDR3: ASSVGAAGGYT
J: TRBJ1-2
D: -
size: -
V: TRBV9

CDR3: ASSLSHSSGNTIY
J: TRBJ1-3
D: -
size: -
V: TRBV28

CDR3: ASYPDTQY
J: TRBJ2-3
D: -
size: once
V: TRBV7-3

CDR3: ASSRLRGRGWTDTQY
J: TRBJ2-3
D: -
size: -
V: TRBV7-2

CDR3: ASSDQHSGANVLT
J: TRBJ2-6
D: -
size: once
V: TRBV6-4

CDR3: ASSYTDTEAF
J: TRBJ1-1
D: -
size: -
V: TRBV6-6

CDR3: ASSMLPGQGAPYEQY
J: TRBJ2-7
D: TRBD1
size: -
V: TRBV19

CDR3: ASSLTGGNQPQH
J: TRBJ1-5
D: TRBD1
size: -
V: TRBV5-1

CDR3: ASSIVGTEQF
J: TRBJ2-1
D: -
size: -
V: TRBV19

CDR3: ASSPGGAVSQPQH
J: TRBJ1-5
D: -
size: once
V: TRBV5-1

CDR3: ASSFGTVNTGELF
J: TRBJ2-2
D: TRBD1
size: -
V: TRBV7-3

CDR3: ASSFPGAYNEQF
J: TRBJ2-1
D: -
size: -
V: TRBV13

CDR3: ASSLGHGGYRGWNEQF
J: TRBJ2-1
D: TRBD1
size: few
V: TRBV7-8

CDR3: ASSPGPLFYGYT
J: TRBJ1-2
D: -
size: -
V: TRBV11-2

CDR3: ASEGQGAYNEQF
J: TRBJ2-1
D: TRBD1
size: -
V: TRBV6-6

CDR3: TSSQERYRLAGGPRDNEQF
J: TRBJ2-1
D: -
size: -
V: TRBV1

CDR3: ASRNPLAGGPWETQY
J: TRBJ2-5
D: TRBD2
size: -
V: TRBV2

CDR3: ASSEHFNYGYT
J: TRBJ1-2
D: -
size: once
V: TRBV6-1

CDR3: ASSLTGVTYGYT
J: TRBJ1-2
D: TRBD1
size: -
V: TRBV5-6

CDR3: ASSQLTASGEKLF
J: TRBJ1-4
D: -
size: -
V: TRBV5-1

CDR3: ASSLALARPANTEAF
J: TRBJ1-1
D: -
size: -
V: TRBV5-1

CDR3: ASSSRQFSGNTIY
J: TRBJ1-3
D: -
size: -
V: TRBV19

CDR3: ASSPRSEPPLH
J: TRBJ1-6
D: -
size: -
V: TRBV2

CDR3: ARAQGGWSTDTQY
J: TRBJ2-3
D: -
size: -
V: TRBV6-5

CDR3: ASSTGGGNQPQH
J: TRBJ1-5
D: TRBD1
size: -
V: TRBV28

CDR3: ASSPEGTGGHTGELF
J: TRBJ2-2
D: TRBD1
size: -
V: TRBV9

CDR3: ASSYWDRGLTEAF
J: TRBJ1-1
D: TRBD1
size: -
V: TRBV6-5

CDR3: ASSSGLAGGNTGELF
J: TRBJ2-2
D: TRBD2
size: -
V: TRBV5-4

CDR3: ASSLVWNEKLF
J: TRBJ1-4
D: -
size: -
V: TRBV5-1

CDR3: ASSPQGLFTEAF
J: TRBJ1-1
D: TRBD1
size: -
V: TRBV7-9

CDR3: ATGGQGGYWAHGYT
J: TRBJ1-2
D: TRBD1
size: -
V: TRBV11-2

CDR3: ASSPGPAYEQY
J: TRBJ2-7
D: -
size: once
V: TRBV7-7

CDR3: ASSLDRANTEAF
J: TRBJ1-1
D: -
size: -
V: TRBV5-1

CDR3: ASSLAVANEQY
J: TRBJ2-7
D: -
size: -
V: TRBV5-4

CDR3: ASSSRWDRGWGYT
J: TRBJ1-2
D: TRBD1
size: -
V: TRBV13

CDR3: ASSLSLGAAGTLFLGAF
J: TRBJ1-1
D: -
size: -
V: TRBV5-5

CDR3: ASSYAGRNEQF
J: TRBJ2-1
D: -
size: -
V: TRBV6-5

CDR3: ASSLFGQNQPQH
J: TRBJ1-5
D: -
size: once
V: TRBV27

CDR3: ASSQVAGGITDTQY
J: TRBJ2-3
D: TRBD2
size: -
V: TRBV4-2

CDR3: ASSVRETNYGYT
J: TRBJ1-2
D: -
size: -
V: TRBV9

CDR3: ASSDLKRPTGELF
J: TRBJ2-2
D: -
size: once
V: TRBV25-1

CDR3: ASSFLQGASENYGYT
J: TRBJ1-2
D: TRBD1
size: -
V: TRBV19

CDR3: ASSLSRGGPETQY
J: TRBJ2-5
D: -
size: -
V: TRBV27

CDR3: ASSQTGLANYEQY
J: TRBJ2-7
D: TRBD2
size: -
V: TRBV4-1